Sequencing of this TCR beta chain was carried out in a study of blood T cell repertoires in COVID-19. On the study more broadly: Acute and convalescent COVID-19 samples came from the United States, Italy and Spain. The cDNA or gDNA used as material had been derived from T cells, B-cell-depleted T cells, or PBMCs.

The table lists this clone with a count of one. Per the study methods: Amplification with reference gene primers provided the estimates of nucleated cell counts. The table came from immunoSEQ multiplex PCR; TCRdb's copy has only in-frame clones and leaves some out. V, J and clone size are taken as reported in that table, and D and trimming were inferred from the DNA itself. Of more than 65,000 clones listed, roughly nine tenths are singletons. The CDR3 contains 15 residues. V lost 8 bases and J lost 6; bases outside the gene matches: 14. Per germline, CDR1 MNHEY and CDR2 SVGAGI. The specimen was peripheral blood. The TCR was taken from a man over 45 with acute or convalescent COVID-19. The chain is built from TRBV6-5 and TRBJ2-3; TRBD1 matches 7 bases. CDR3: CASARDSQKRDTQYF. The DNA of the CDR3 is TGTGCCAGCGCACGGGACAGCCAGAAGCGGGATACGCAGTATTTT.